The clone carrying this T cell receptor (beta chain) was detected a few times. Making TCR beta cDNA involved 400 to 600 ng total RNA and a constant-region primer. Three-round nested multiplex PCR performed with slightly modified ARM-PCR produced the TCR beta libraries. In the first two PCR rounds, TRBV1-TRBV30 forward primers were paired with a C-beta reverse primer, and each round lasted roughly 10 cycles. TCRdb reprocessed the multiplex PCR reads via MiXCR and lists one record per CDR3 protein. The sample has about 100,000 distinct CDR3 sequences; about 63% are singletons. These data originate in a study of tumor-infiltrating lymphocytes in primary liver carcinoma. Starting material for RNA and DNA co-extraction consisted of 20-30 mg of unsorted bulk tissue. Germline CDR1 and CDR2: LNHDA and SQIVND (reference sequence). The CDR3 totals 15 residues. V lost 4 bases and J 6 bases, leaving 18 bases between the germline ends.

Sequencing was done on a sample of liver tumor tissue from sampling region 2. Subset here: tumor region T2, inferior pole. The chain joins TRBV19 to TRBJ2-5, with D possibly being TRBD2 (5 bases). The sequence was collected from a woman aged 60 to 75 with primary liver carcinoma and hepatitis B virus infection. CDR3 amino acids: CASSKELGLIQTQYF. The CDR3 coding sequence is TGTGCCAGTAGTAAGGAACTAGGACTTATTCAGACCCAGTACTTC.